This T cell receptor (beta chain) was sequenced for a study of T cell responses to AZD1222 COVID-19 vaccine. Profiled with immunoSEQ multiplex PCR; TCRdb holds only in-frame clones, not every one. The top ten clones hold around 12% of a sample with 140,000 to 150,000 clones, more than 85% of them seen once. V gave up 5 bases and J gave up 5 bases, with 9 bases separating them. CDR3 size: 11 residues. The V gene's germline CDR1 is DFQATT and CDR2 SNEGSKA (reference sequence). Study results and limitations: Spike-specific TCR depth and breadth grew after two AZD1222 doses.

About this clone: The antigen is not known.

This chain joins TRBV20-1 and TRBJ2-5, with a possible D match to TRBD1 (6 bases). The sample consisted of peripheral blood, taken after recovery from COVID-19. The receptor was derived from an adult who had recovered from COVID-19. The CDR3 coding sequence is TGCAGTGCTGTCAGGGGCGAGACCCAGTACTTC. This codes for CSAVRGETQYF.